A single sample gave rise to the 5 T cell receptor beta chains below, sequenced in a study of T-cell reconstitution after alpha-beta-depleted transplantation in children. Molecular barcoding with unique molecular identifiers was used for the TCRbeta library. TCRdb analysed the PCR reads with MiXCR anew, one entry per CDR3 protein. The sample contains 250,000 to 400,000 distinct CDR3 sequences, roughly 25% of which appear only once. Sequencing used PBMCs, mostly from graft donor cells, obtained 180 days after TCRalphabeta/CD19-depleted stem cell transplant. The receptors come from a male patient younger than 18 who had a stem cell transplant for acute lymphoblastic leukemia, so the T cells may come from the graft donor.

This clonotype was seen a single time. The junction and the germline gene differ at one end; a read error may be behind it. V usage is TRBV20-1 and J usage is TRBJ1-1, with 7 nucleotides matching TRBD1. Per the germline V gene, CDR1 is DFQATT and CDR2 is SNEGSKA (reference sequence). This CDR3 is 15 amino acids long. CDR3 amino acids: CSARDWGQSRAEAFF. CDR3 coding DNA: TGCAGTGCTAGAGATTGGGGACAGAGCCGAGCGGAAGCGTTCTTT.

The V gene is TRBV27, the J gene TRBJ2-7, with D perhaps matching TRBD1 or TRBD2 (5 bases each). The V gene lost 5 bases and the J gene lost 2 bases, with 16 bases spanning the gap. Germline CDR1 MNHEY, CDR2 SMNVEV (reference sequence). The CDR3 contains 15 residues. CDR3 protein: CASSPGWGNTYEQYF. The CDR3 DNA reads TGTGCCAGCAGTCCTGGATGGGGGAACACCTACGAGCAGTACTTC.

This clonotype came up a few times. The chain employs TRBV5-1 and TRBJ1-1; a weak D match, TRBD1 (6 bases). Trimming removed 2 bases from V and 1 base from J, with 15 bases in between. CDR1 and CDR2 (germline): SGHRS, YFSETQ. The CDR3 contains 16 residues. The CDR3 region is CASSFTRGQQNTEAFF. The CDR3 DNA follows: TGCGCCAGCAGCTTTACCCGAGGACAGCAGAACACTGAAGCTTTCTTT.

This clonotype has only a few counts. At one end, the junction sequence differs from germline, possibly due to a read error. The rearrangement links TRBV12-3 or TRBV12-4 to TRBJ2-3; D remains unclear. The length of the CDR3 is 12 residues. CDR3 sequence (DNA): TGTGCCAGCACTTTAGAGGCTGATACGCAGTATTTT. Translating gives CASTLEADTQYF.

The chain joins TRBV5-1 to TRBJ2-1; D is uncertain. The CDR3 covers 16 residues. Germline loops: CDR1 SGHRS, CDR2 YFSETQ. V gave up 3 bases and J gave up 1 base, with 14 bases separating them. CDR3 in amino acids: CASSWAQTESYNEQFF. In DNA, the CDR3 is TGCGCCAGCAGCTGGGCCCAGACTGAGTCCTACAATGAGCAGTTCTTC. Full variable domain (rest looked up from reference TRBV5-1 and TRBJ2-1): KAGVTQTPRYLIKTRGQQVTLSCSPISGHRSVSWYQQTPGQGLQFLFEYFSETQRNKGNFPGRFSGRQFSNSRSEMNVSTLELGDSALYLCASSWAQTESYNEQFFGPGTRLTVL.